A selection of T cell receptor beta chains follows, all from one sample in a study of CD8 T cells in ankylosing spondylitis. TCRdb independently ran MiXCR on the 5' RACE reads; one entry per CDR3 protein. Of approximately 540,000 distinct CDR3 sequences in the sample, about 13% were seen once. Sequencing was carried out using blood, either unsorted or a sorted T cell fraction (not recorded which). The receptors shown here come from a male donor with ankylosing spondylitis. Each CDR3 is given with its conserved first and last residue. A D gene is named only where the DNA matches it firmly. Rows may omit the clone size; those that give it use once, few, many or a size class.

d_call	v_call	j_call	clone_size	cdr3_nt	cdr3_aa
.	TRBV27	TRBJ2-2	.	TGTGCCAGCAGAAGACTTTCGACCACCGGGGAGCTGTTTTTT	CASRRLSTTGELFF
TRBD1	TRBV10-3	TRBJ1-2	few	TGTGCCACCCAGGACAGGGCGGATGGCTACACCTTC	CATQDRADGYTF
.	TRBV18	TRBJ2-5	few	TGTGCCAGCTCACCATTTCTAGAGGGGTCACTAGAGACCCAGTACTTC	CASSPFLEGSLETQYF
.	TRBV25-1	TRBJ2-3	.	TGTGCCAGCAGTTCCCGACTAGGTTTCACAGATACGCAGTATTTT	CASSSRLGFTDTQYF
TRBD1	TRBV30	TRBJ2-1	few	TGTGCCTGGAGTCAACAGGGGGATGAGCAGTTCTTC	CAWSQQGDEQFF
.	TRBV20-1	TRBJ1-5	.	TGCAGTGCCGGTGGGGGGTCTGGCAATCAGCCCCAGCATTTT	CSAGGGSGNQPQHF
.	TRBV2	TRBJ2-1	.	TGTGCCGGGAAGGGCCCAAGTGATGAGCAGTTCTTC	CAGKGPSDEQFF
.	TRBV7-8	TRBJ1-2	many	TGTGCCAGCAGCCCTCAAAACTATGGCTACACCTTC	CASSPQNYGYTF
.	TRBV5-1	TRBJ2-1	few	TGCGCCAGCAGCTTCTCGAGTGCCAGTGAGCAGTTCTTC	CASSFSSASEQFF
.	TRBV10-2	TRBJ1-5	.	TGCGCCAGCAGTGAGGTGGGGAGGGATCAGCCCCAGCATTTT	CASSEVGRDQPQHF
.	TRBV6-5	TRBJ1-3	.	TGTGCCAGCACTTTTACAGAGAATTCCGGAAACACCATATATTTT	CASTFTENSGNTIYF
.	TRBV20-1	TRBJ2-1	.	TGCAGTGCTAGGGCCACTACCTCCAATGAGCAGTTCTTC	CSARATTSNEQFF
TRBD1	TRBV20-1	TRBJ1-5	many	TGCAGTGCCCCGGGACAGAGCAATCAGCCCCAGCATTTT	CSAPGQSNQPQHF
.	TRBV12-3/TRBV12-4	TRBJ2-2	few	TGTGCCAGCAGTTTAAGTCGGAGCAACACCGGGGAGCTGTTTTTT	CASSLSRSNTGELFF
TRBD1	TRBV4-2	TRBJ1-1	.	TGTGCCAGCAGCCAAGGGGACAGGGTTGAGGAGAACACTGAAGCTTTCTTT	CASSQGDRVEENTEAFF
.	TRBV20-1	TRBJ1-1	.	TGCAGTGCTAGGAACAGGGTAATGAACACTGAAGCTTTCTTT	CSARNRVMNTEAFF
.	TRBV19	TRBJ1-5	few	TGTGCCAGTAGTATAGTTGAGGTTCTAGGTCAGCCCCAGCATTTT	CASSIVEVLGQPQHF
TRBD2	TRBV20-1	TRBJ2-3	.	TGCAGTGCTAGGGTAGCGGGTCGCACAGATACGCAGTATTTT	CSARVAGRTDTQYF
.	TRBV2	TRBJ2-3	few	TGTGCCAGCAGCCTACAGACAGATACGCAGTATTTT	CASSLQTDTQYF
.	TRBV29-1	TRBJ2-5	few	TGCAGCGTTGGCGGGGCCCAAGAGACCCAGTACTTC	CSVGGAQETQYF
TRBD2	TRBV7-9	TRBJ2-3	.	TGTGCCAGCAGCCGAATCGGACTAGCGAACACAGATACGCAGTATTTT	CASSRIGLANTDTQYF
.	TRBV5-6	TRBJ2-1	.	TGTGCCAGCAGCCAGTGGAATGAGCAGTTCTTC	CASSQWNEQFF
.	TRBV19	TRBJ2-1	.	TGTGCCAGTCAACACGTAGACGGAAATGAGCAGTTCTTC	CASQHVDGNEQFF
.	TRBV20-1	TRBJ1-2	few	TGCAGTGCCACGGATTCAGGCCAGAAGACTTACTATGGCTACACCTTC	CSATDSGQKTYYGYTF
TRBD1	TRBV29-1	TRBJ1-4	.	TGCAGCGTTCAGCGGACAGGGGGGAATGAAAAACTGTTTTTT	CSVQRTGGNEKLFF
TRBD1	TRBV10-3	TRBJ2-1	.	TGTGCCATCAGTGAAGACAGGGGGTTTTTTTGCTCCAATGAGCAGTTCTTC	CAISEDRGFFCSNEQFF
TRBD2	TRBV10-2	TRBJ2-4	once	TGCGCCAGCCTCCAATTGCCTAGCGGGCTAGCCAAAAACATTCAGTACTTC	CASLQLPSGLAKNIQYF
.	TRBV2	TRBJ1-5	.	TGTGCCAGCAACAAAGGGGGTTTTGAGTATGGCAATCAGCCCCAGCATTTT	CASNKGGFEYGNQPQHF
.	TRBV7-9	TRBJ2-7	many	TGTGCCAGCAGCTTAGAATACGGGGACCACGAGCAGTACTTC	CASSLEYGDHEQYF
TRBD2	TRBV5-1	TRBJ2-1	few	TGCGCCAGCAGCTTGGTGCGGGAGGCCTATGAGCAGTTCTTC	CASSLVREAYEQFF
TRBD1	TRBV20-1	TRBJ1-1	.	TGCAGTGCTGGGGACAGGGTCGGTGGCACTGAAGCTTTCTTT	CSAGDRVGGTEAFF
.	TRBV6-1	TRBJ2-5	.	TGTGCCAGCAGTGAAGGTCTCGGTCCACAAGAGACCCAGTACTTC	CASSEGLGPQETQYF
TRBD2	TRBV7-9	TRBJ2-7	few	TGTGCCAGCAGCTTAGGAGCGCCGGGACTAAGAGTCGAGCAGTACTTC	CASSLGAPGLRVEQYF
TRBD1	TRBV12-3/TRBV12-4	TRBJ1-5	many	TGTGCCAGCAGACGGGGGGGACAGGGGCGGAATCAGCCCCAGCATTTT	CASRRGGQGRNQPQHF
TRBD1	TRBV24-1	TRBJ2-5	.	TGTGCCACCAGTGATCCGGGACAGTCAGAGACCCAGTACTTC	CATSDPGQSETQYF
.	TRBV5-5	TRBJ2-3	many	TGTGCCAGCAGCTCGGCTGATAGCGGTGTCGGCACAGATACGCAGTATTTT	CASSSADSGVGTDTQYF
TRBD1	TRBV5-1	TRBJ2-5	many	TGCGCCAGCAGCTCCAGGGGGAGAGAGACCCAGTACTTC	CASSSRGRETQYF
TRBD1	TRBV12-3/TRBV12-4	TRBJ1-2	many	TGTGCCAGCAAGACGGGACAGGACTATGGCTACACCTTC	CASKTGQDYGYTF
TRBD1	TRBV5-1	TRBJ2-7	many	TGCGCCAGCAGCGGAGGGACAGGGACCCTTTACGAGCAGTACTTC	CASSGGTGTLYEQYF
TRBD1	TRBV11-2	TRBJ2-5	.	TGTGCCAGCAGGCACACAGGGGCAGAGACCCAGTACTTC	CASRHTGAETQYF
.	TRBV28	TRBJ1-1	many	TGTGCCAGCAGTTTTTACGGCCTGAACACTGAAGCTTTCTTT	CASSFYGLNTEAFF
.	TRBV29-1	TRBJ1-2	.	TGCAGCGTTGAAGATCTGGATGGCTACACCTTC	CSVEDLDGYTF
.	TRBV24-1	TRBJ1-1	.	TGTGCCACCAGGAGGGGGGATGAAGCTTTCTTT	CATRRGDEAFF
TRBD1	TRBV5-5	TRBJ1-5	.	TGTGCCAGCACCTCCGGGACAGGGGCCCAACCCCAGCATTTT	CASTSGTGAQPQHF
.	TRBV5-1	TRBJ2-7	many	TGCGCCAGCAGCCTCAGGACGGGGAGCTCCTACGAGCAGTACTTC	CASSLRTGSSYEQYF
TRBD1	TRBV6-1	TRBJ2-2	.	TGTGCCAGCAGTCCCCGACAGGGGGCGGGCGGGGAGCTGTTTTTT	CASSPRQGAGGELFF
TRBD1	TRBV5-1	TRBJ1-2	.	TGCGCCAGCAGCGTGGACAGGGGAAACTATGGCTACACCTTC	CASSVDRGNYGYTF
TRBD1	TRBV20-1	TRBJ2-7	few	TGCAGTGCTAGAGATCCCCGGGACAGAGGTGACGAGCAGTACTTC	CSARDPRDRGDEQYF
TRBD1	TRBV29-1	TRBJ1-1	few	TGCAGCGTTGAACTTCCGGGACAGGGTACGAACACTGAAGCTTTCTTT	CSVELPGQGTNTEAFF
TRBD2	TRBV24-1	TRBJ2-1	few	TGTGCCACCAGTGATTTGGAGACTAGCGGAAACAATGAGCAGTTCTTC	CATSDLETSGNNEQFF
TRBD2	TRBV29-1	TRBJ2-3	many	TGCAGCGTTGATGGGAGCGGGAGGGCCGGGCCAGATACGCAGTATTTT	CSVDGSGRAGPDTQYF
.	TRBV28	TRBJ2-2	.	TGTGCCAGCAGTTTATACGTTGACACCGGGGAGCTGTTTTTT	CASSLYVDTGELFF
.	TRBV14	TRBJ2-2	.	TGTGCCAGCAGCCCGGGACCTTACACCGGGGAGCTGTTTTTT	CASSPGPYTGELFF
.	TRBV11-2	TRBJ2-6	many	TGTGCCAGCAGCTTATTCGGGACAACTCGCTCTGGGGCCAACGTCCTGACTTTC	CASSLFGTTRSGANVLTF
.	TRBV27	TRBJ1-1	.	TGTGCCTGCAGTATTATAGCAGGCACTGAAGCTTTCTTT	CACSIIAGTEAFF
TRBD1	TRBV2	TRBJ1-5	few	TGTGCCAGCAGGGACAGGGGAGGTAATCAGCCCCAGCATTTT	CASRDRGGNQPQHF
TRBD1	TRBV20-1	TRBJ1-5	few	TGCAGTGCTAGAGCTGTCCAAGGGACAGGGGGAAGTACTGTTGGTCAGCCCCAGCATTTT	CSARAVQGTGGSTVGQPQHF
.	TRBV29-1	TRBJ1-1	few	TGCAGCGTTTTCAAGGACAATCCTTTGAACACTGAAGCTTTCTTT	CSVFKDNPLNTEAFF
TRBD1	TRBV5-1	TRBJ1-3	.	TGCGCCAGCAGCGCCGACGGACAGGGGAAATACACCATATATTTT	CASSADGQGKYTIYF